The source of this T cell receptor (beta chain) is a study of T cell clones after liver transplantation. Study summary: Immunosuppression withdrawal was tried within 2 years after liver transplantation in this trial. TCRbeta sequencing after a pre-transplant mixed lymphocyte reaction identified graft-donor-reactive clones, later tracked in post-transplant blood. Apart from a few HCV-positive recipients, transplants were for non-autoimmune, non-viral reasons. Study conclusions and caveats: Conclusions were preliminary, with small, heterogeneous patient groups.

Notes on this clone: Its matching antigen is unknown.

The trim removed 5 bases at V and 7 bases at J, leaving 14 bases unmatched. The CDR3 sequence is 16 residues long. Germline V gene sequence: CDR1 SGHTA, CDR2 FQGNSA. The data were produced by immunoSEQ multiplex PCR, yet TCRdb's version contains in-frame clones alone and is incomplete. The data show more than 95,000 clones, with around nine tenths seen just once and approximately 0.84% held by the top ten. The clonotype originates from a human patient who received a liver transplant. Some T cells may have originated in the graft donor. Sequenced here: CD4+ T cells from blood, sampled 12 months after liver transplant. This sequence joins TRBV7-2 and TRBJ1-2; 9 bases are shared with TRBD1. CDR3 coding DNA: TGTGCCAGCAGCCGGACAGTGGGACAGGGAGAAGGTGGCTACACCTTC. Amino acid sequence: CASSRTVGQGEGGYTF.